This TCR beta chain was profiled in a study of T cells in Graves' hyperthyroidism and ophthalmopathy. Study-level findings and limits: The model forecast ophthalmopathy, anticipating it by a median roughly 6.3 months before onset.

What was amplified from RNA transcripts were TCR beta CDR3 regions. HTBI primers were employed in a first-round RT-PCR of the TCR CDR3. TCRdb itself ran the multiplex PCR reads through MiXCR, one entry per CDR3 protein. The sample holds roughly 400,000 distinct CDR3 sequences, approximately 25% seen once. A word on this clonotype: Its specificity is unknown.

The CDR3 length is 10 residues. Germline loops: CDR1 SQVTM, CDR2 ANQGSEA. Trimming shortened V by 4 bases and J by 4 bases, and 2 bases separated the two germline ends. Source material: blood. This receptor was obtained from a man in his forties or fifties with Graves' hyperthyroidism. This chain uses TRBV29-1 with TRBJ2-1; D is unclear. This chain's CDR3 is CSVGYNEQFF. CDR3 in DNA: TGCAGCGTTGGTTACAATGAGCAGTTCTTC.